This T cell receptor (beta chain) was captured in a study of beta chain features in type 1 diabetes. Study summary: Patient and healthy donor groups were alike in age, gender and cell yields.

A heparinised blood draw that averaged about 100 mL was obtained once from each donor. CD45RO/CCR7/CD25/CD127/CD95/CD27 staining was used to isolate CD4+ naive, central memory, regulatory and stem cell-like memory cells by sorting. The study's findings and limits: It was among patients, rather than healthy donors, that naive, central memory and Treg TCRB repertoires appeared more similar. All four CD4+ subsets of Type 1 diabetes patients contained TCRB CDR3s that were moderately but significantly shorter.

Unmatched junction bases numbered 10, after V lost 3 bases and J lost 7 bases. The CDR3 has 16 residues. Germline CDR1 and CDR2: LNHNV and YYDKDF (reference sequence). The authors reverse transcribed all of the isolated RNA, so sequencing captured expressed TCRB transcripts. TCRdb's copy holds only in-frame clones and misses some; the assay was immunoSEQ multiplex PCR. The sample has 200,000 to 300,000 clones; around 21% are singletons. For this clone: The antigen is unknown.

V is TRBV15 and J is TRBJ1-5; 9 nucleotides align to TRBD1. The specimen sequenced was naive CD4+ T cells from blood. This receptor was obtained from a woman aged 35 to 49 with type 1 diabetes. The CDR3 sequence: CATSSNPGQGYQPQHF. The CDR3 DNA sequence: TGTGCCACCAGCAGCAACCCGGGACAGGGTTACCAGCCCCAGCATTTT.